This T cell receptor (beta chain) was found in a study of response to subunit inactivated influenza vaccine. Broader study findings: Seasonal influenza vaccination, on each occasion, was suggested by the authors to recruit few new T cells.

This clonotype was seen a handful of times. Antigen unknown. TCRdb independently ran MiXCR on the RT-PCR reads; one entry per CDR3 protein. This table has 300,000 to 350,000 distinct CDR3 sequences, over 20% appearing once. CDR3 length: 15 amino acids. Germline-derived CDR1 and CDR2 are SGHRS and YFSETQ. Germline trimming cut 4 bases from V and 8 bases from J; bases unmatched to any gene: 13. The TCR was taken from a man between 50 and 70 years old who received an inactivated influenza vaccine. The chain has TRBV5-1 and TRBJ1-2; TRBD1 matches 8 bases. This specimen was PBMCs from blood, taken less than 22 months after vaccination. This CDR3 is CASSIQDRGSYGYTF. In nucleotides, the CDR3 is TGCGCCAGCAGCATCCAAGACAGGGGAAGTTACGGCTACACCTTC.